What follows are 25 T cell receptor beta chains derived from one specimen sequenced in a study of cytomegalovirus exposure and HLA in healthy donors. Only in-frame clones appear in the TCRdb table, and some are missing; sequencing was by immunoSEQ multiplex PCR. The sample lists about 200,000 clones; around 88% were seen once. The specimen sequenced was PBMCs. The receptor source for this set is a woman younger than 30 in good health and CMV-seronegative.

This chain connects TRBV2 to TRBJ1-2; D is perhaps TRBD1 (5 bases). This CDR3 comprises 10 residues. From germline, CDR1 is SNHLY and CDR2 FYNNEI. V was trimmed by 5 bases and J by 8 bases, leaving 6 bases between them. The CDR3 reads CASSQGGYTF. The CDR3 DNA reads as TGTGCCAGCAGTCAGGGAGGCTACACCTTC.

The gene calls are TRBV9 and TRBJ2-7; a weak D match, TRBD1 (6 bases). CDR3 length: 16 amino acids. Germline V gene lookup returns CDR1 SGDLS and CDR2 YYNGEE. V lost 0 bases and J 2 bases, leaving 15 bases between the germline ends. CDR3: CASSVAFGTKTYEQYF. CDR3 sequence (DNA): TGTGCCAGCAGCGTAGCTTTTGGGACAAAAACCTACGAGCAGTACTTC.

The chain employs TRBV6-5 and TRBJ1-2; 7 nucleotides agree with TRBD1. The CDR3 sequence is 12 residues long. CDR1 and CDR2 from the germline V gene are MNHEY and SVGAGI. The V and J ends lost 1 base and 7 bases, in that order; junction bases with no gene match: 0. The CDR3 loop reads CASSYYRGGYTF. The DNA for the CDR3 is TGTGCCAGCAGTTACTACAGGGGTGGCTACACCTTC.

V and J are TRBV5-1 and TRBJ1-2, with 12 nucleotides matching TRBD1. The V segment lost 4 bases and the J segment 2 bases; nucleotides outside the gene matches: 3. Germline V gene lookup returns CDR1 SGHRS and CDR2 YFSETQ. The CDR3 contains 15 residues. In DNA form, the CDR3 reads TGCGCCAGCAGCCCCGGGACAGGGGGCAACTATGGCTACACCTTC. As protein: CASSPGTGGNYGYTF.

The chain employs TRBV18 and TRBJ2-1; D remains unclear. The V gene's germline CDR1 is KGHSH and CDR2 LQKENI. V was clipped by 2 bases and J by 3 bases, with 14 bases between them. The CDR3 is made up of 16 amino acids. CDR3 residues: CASSPKDEVIYNEQFF. The DNA of the CDR3 is TGTGCCAGCTCACCAAAGGATGAGGTGATCTACAATGAGCAGTTCTTC.

V is TRBV6-1 and J is TRBJ1-2; D is perhaps TRBD1 (6 bases). Germline V lookup: CDR1 MNHNS, CDR2 SASEGT. Trimming stripped 5 bases from V and 6 bases from J, with 16 bases between. The CDR3 is 14 residues long. The CDR3 loop is CASSLERTVHGYTF. CDR3 bases: TGTGCCAGCAGTTTAGAAAGGACAGTCCATGGCTACACCTTC.

J is TRBJ2-7 and V is TRBV5-6, with 9 nucleotides matching TRBD1. CDR3 length equals 14 residues. Per germline, CDR1 SGHDT and CDR2 YYEEEE. J was trimmed by 7 bases and V by 4 bases; bases with no gene match: 9. The CDR3 DNA follows: TGTGCCAGCAGCAAACGGGACAGGGTGGGGGAGCAGTACTTC. Translating gives CASSKRDRVGEQYF. Full variable domain (missing parts from reference TRBV5-6 and TRBJ2-7): DAGVTQSPTHLIKTRGQQVTLRCSPKSGHDTVSWYQQALGQGPQFIFQYYEEEERQRGNFPDRFSGHQFPNYSSELNVNALLLGDSALYLCASSKRDRVGEQYFGPGTRLTVT.

The sample holds one count of this clone. V and J are TRBV4-1 and TRBJ1-5; TRBD1 aligns across 7 bases. V shed 4 bases, J shed 1 base, and the junction held 4 bases outside the gene matches. Germline lookup yields CDR1 MGHRA and CDR2 YSYEKL. The CDR3 covers 15 residues. This chain's CDR3 is CASSPTGSSNQPQHF. The CDR3 bases are TGCGCCAGCAGCCCGACAGGGAGCAGCAATCAGCCCCAGCATTTT.

The rearrangement joins TRBV5-4 to TRBJ1-4, with 10 nucleotides matching TRBD1. Unmatched junction bases numbered 6, after V lost 4 bases and J lost 6 bases. The CDR3 sequence is 15 residues long. Looked up from germline, CDR1 is SGHNT and CDR2 is YYREEE (reference sequence). CDR3 sequence (DNA): TGTGCCAGCAGCGAAGGACAGGGGGTCCATGAAAAACTGTTTTTT. Amino acids: CASSEGQGVHEKLFF.

The V call is TRBV7-9, the J call TRBJ2-3; 11 nucleotides match TRBD2. V lost 2 bases and J lost 2; bases outside the gene matches: 3. The CDR3 runs 16 residues. CDR1 is SEHNR, CDR2 FQNEAQ, per germline (reference sequence). The CDR3 nucleotides read TGTGCCAGCAGCTTAACTAGCGGGGGCTTCACAGATACGCAGTATTTT. It translates to CASSLTSGGFTDTQYF. Together with reference TRBV7-9 and TRBJ2-3, the CDR3 gives the full variable domain: DTGVSQNPRHKITKRGQNVTFRCDPISEHNRLYWYRQTLGQGPEFLTYFQNEAQLEKSRLLSDRFSAERPKGSFSTLEIQRTEQGDSAMYLCASSLTSGGFTDTQYFGPGTRLTVL.

This clone was recorded only once. The chain combines TRBV7-2 with TRBJ2-2; D is undetermined. There are 17 residues in the CDR3. Per the germline V gene, CDR1 is SGHTA and CDR2 is FQGNSA. Trimming took 2 bases from V and 5 from J, leaving 18 bases between them. As DNA, the CDR3 is TGTGCCAGCAGCTTATTGCTCTCGCGGCAGTCGACCGGGGAGCTGTTTTTT. It translates to CASSLLLSRQSTGELFF.

This clone was counted a single time. This rearrangement joins TRBV7-7 to TRBJ2-1; 11 nucleotides agree with TRBD1. This CDR3 spans 15 amino acids. Per the germline V gene, CDR1 is SSHAT and CDR2 is FNYEAQ (reference sequence). V gave up 3 bases and J gave up 8 bases; unmatched junction bases: 6. The DNA for the CDR3 is TGTGCCAGCAGCTTCCGGACAGGGGGCATGGATGAGCAGTTCTTC. Its translation: CASSFRTGGMDEQFF.

The chain couples TRBV27 to TRBJ2-3; possible D gene TRBD1, 6 bases. The CDR3 length is 13 residues. V lost 5 bases to trimming and J lost 7 bases, with 13 bases between them. Germline lookup yields CDR1 MNHEY and CDR2 SMNVEV (reference sequence). The CDR3, as DNA: TGTGCCAGCAGTCCAGGGGCGGTGTATACGCAGTATTTT. Translated, it gives CASSPGAVYTQYF.

The rearrangement joins TRBV10-2 to TRBJ2-5, with 10 bases identical to TRBD2. After removal of 3 bases from V and 5 bases from J, the junction contained 6 bases not matched to a gene. Germline V gene data show CDR1 as WSHSY and CDR2 as SAAADI. The CDR3 sequence is 15 residues long. The CDR3 coding sequence is TGCGCCAGCAGTGACCTAGCGGGAGTTTCGGAGACCCAGTACTTC. Amino acid sequence: CASSDLAGVSETQYF.

This clone was seen more than once but under ten times. In DNA form, the CDR3 reads TGTGCCGGCCGGGACAGGGACTATGGCTACACCTTC. Translation gives CAGRDRDYGYTF. This rearrangement joins TRBV30 to TRBJ1-2; 9 bases agree with TRBD1. Germline V gives CDR1 GTSNPN, CDR2 SVGIG (reference sequence). CDR3 length: 12 residues. Trimming at V came to 8 bases and at J to 3 bases, leaving 4 bases not matched to a gene.

The V call is TRBV27, the J call TRBJ2-2, with a weak D call TRBD2 (5 bases). V lost 5 bases, J lost 7 bases, and 20 bases lay in between. Germline lookup yields CDR1 MNHEY and CDR2 SMNVEV (reference sequence). The CDR3 consists of 16 residues. CDR3 protein: CASSPLRLARGGELFF. The CDR3, as DNA: TGTGCCAGCAGTCCCCTGCGCCTAGCTCGCGGCGGGGAGCTGTTTTTT.

The chain couples TRBV5-1 to TRBJ1-1, with TRBD1 matching over 9 bases. The CDR3 is 15 amino acids. CDR1 SGHRS and CDR2 YFSETQ come from the germline V gene. V lost 4 bases to trimming and J lost 4 bases; unmatched junction nucleotides: 8. As DNA, the CDR3 is TGCGCCAGCAGCCCGGGGACAGGGATGGGCACTGAAGCTTTCTTT. Protein sequence: CASSPGTGMGTEAFF.

V and J are TRBV11-3 and TRBJ2-2; 13 positions agree with TRBD2. This CDR3 contains 17 residues. V gave up 3 bases and J gave up 3 bases; unmatched junction bases: 4. Germline V gene sequence: CDR1 SGHNT, CDR2 YENEEA. In DNA, the CDR3 is TGTGCCAGCAGCTTCGGACTAGCGGGGGATTACACCGGGGAGCTGTTTTTT. Translation gives CASSFGLAGDYTGELFF.

This rearrangement joins TRBV4-1 to TRBJ1-1; 12 nucleotides line up with TRBD1. CDR3 length equals 17 residues. V gave up 3 bases and J gave up 4 bases; unmatched junction bases: 9. The germline CDR1 and CDR2 sequences are MGHRA and YSYEKL. Written as DNA, the CDR3 is TGCGCCAGCAGCCATCCGGGACAGGGGGCTCGGGGCACTGAAGCTTTCTTT. Translated, it gives CASSHPGQGARGTEAFF.

The chain combines TRBV9 with TRBJ1-2; possibly TRBD1 for D (6 bases). Between the trimmed V and J ends, which lost 0 bases and 4 bases, there was a span of 10 bases. Germline V lookup: CDR1 SGDLS, CDR2 YYNGEE. This CDR3 contains 14 residues. The CDR3 is CASSVDQDSYGYTF. CDR3 DNA: TGTGCCAGCAGCGTAGACCAGGACAGCTATGGCTACACCTTC.

CDR3 residues: CASSSRSDRVDGYTF. CDR3 DNA sequence: TGCGCCAGCAGCTCACGTTCAGACAGGGTGGATGGCTACACCTTC. The chain links TRBV5-1 to TRBJ1-2; 7 bases align to TRBD1. This CDR3 contains 15 residues. J lost 6 bases, V lost 3 bases, and 11 bases had no gene match. Germline CDR1 and CDR2: SGHRS and YFSETQ.

The rearrangement uses TRBV28 and TRBJ1-2; 7 nucleotides line up with TRBD1. CDR1 and CDR2 from the germline V gene are MDHEN and SYDVKM. This CDR3 contains 14 residues. The V and J ends lost 10 bases and 5 bases, in that order; junction bases with no gene match: 13. The CDR3 sequence is CATCLIGGRYGYTF. Here the CDR3 DNA reads TGTGCCACCTGCCTAATAGGGGGCAGATATGGCTACACCTTC.

This clone appeared a few times. Other nucleotide sequences in the sample specify the same CDR3. The chain links TRBV30 to TRBJ1-1; D unresolved. This CDR3 is built from 12 residues. CDR1 and CDR2 from the germline V gene are GTSNPN and SVGIG (reference sequence). With 1 base removed from V and 8 bases from J, the gap between germline ends came to 11 bases. The CDR3 region is CAWSGLNTEAFF. CDR3 sequence (DNA): TGTGCCTGGAGTGGTCTTAATACAGAAGCTTTCTTT.

This chain links TRBV2 with TRBJ1-4; D is possibly TRBD1 (6 bases). The CDR3 has 12 amino acids. The germline CDR1 and CDR2 sequences are SNHLY and FYNNEI. Trimming took off 8 bases at V and 4 bases at J, with 8 bases between the two ends. Here the CDR3 DNA reads TGTGCCAGCCACAGGGTTAATGAAAAACTGTTTTTT. Translating it yields CASHRVNEKLFF.

This chain links TRBV5-1 with TRBJ2-6; D unresolved. The germline V gene has CDR1 SGHRS and CDR2 YFSETQ. The CDR3 consists of 15 residues. Between the trimmed V and J ends, which lost 3 bases and 1 base, there was a span of 8 bases. Here the CDR3 DNA reads TGCGCCAGCAGCTCGGTGTTGTCTGGGGCCAACGTCCTGACTTTC. The encoded protein is CASSSVLSGANVLTF.